The 3 T cell receptor beta chains listed next were all sequenced from one sample in a study of cytomegalovirus exposure and HLA in healthy donors. The PCR ran on 60 Vbeta and 13 Jbeta primers. The method was immunoSEQ multiplex PCR; TCRdb's version includes in-frame clones alone and lacks a portion of them. The data show approximately 100,000 clones, roughly nine tenths seen once. Specimen: PBMCs. These receptor sequences come from a man between 25 and 39 years old in good health and CMV-seropositive.

DNA of the CDR3: TGTGCCAGCAGCTCGGGAGTCGGGGAGACCCAGTACTTC. This gives the protein CASSSGVGETQYF. The gene calls are TRBV11-3 and TRBJ2-5; perhaps TRBD2 as D (6 bases). The CDR3 totals 13 residues. Between the trimmed V and J ends, which lost 4 bases and 5 bases, there was a span of 11 bases. CDR1 is SGHNT, CDR2 YENEEA, per germline. The full variable domain, with the rest looked up from reference TRBV11-3 and TRBJ2-5, is EAGVVQSPRYKIIEKKQPVAFWCNPISGHNTLYWYLQNLGQGPELLIRYENEEAVDDSQLPKDRFSAERLKGVDSTLKIQPAELGDSAVYLCASSSGVGETQYFGPGTRLLVL.

The chain joins TRBV10-1 to TRBJ1-1, with D unclear. The CDR3 covers 13 residues. The germline V and J ends were trimmed by 1 base and 5 bases, with 8 bases remaining between them. Germline values: CDR1 WNHNN, CDR2 SYGVQD (reference sequence). CDR3 in DNA: TGCGCCAGCAGTGAGTTAGCGGCTACTGAAGCTTTCTTT. This translates into CASSELAATEAFF.

This sequence joins TRBV28 and TRBJ2-7; TRBD2 might be the D (5 bases). The V gene's germline CDR1 is MDHEN and CDR2 SYDVKM. The CDR3 contains 14 residues. Trimming pared 5 bases from V and 4 bases from J, leaving 15 bases between. DNA for the CDR3: TGTGCCAGCAGTGAGGACTGGTTGGGTTACGAGCAGTACTTC. Translated, it gives CASSEDWLGYEQYF.